These 29 T cell receptor beta chains came from one sample sequenced in a study of identical twins. TCRdb redid the calling of the 5' RACE reads with MiXCR, one entry per CDR3 protein. The sample has about 150,000 distinct CDR3 sequences, approximately 4% seen once. Sequencing input: memory T cells sorted from blood. The receptors stem from a man in his late teens or twenties in good health.

This clonotype was recorded at least ten times. This chain joins TRBV3-1 and TRBJ1-2; maybe TRBD1 (5 bases). Trimming removed 1 base at V and 8 bases at J, with 11 bases between. The length of the CDR3 is 13 residues. Per germline, CDR1 LGHDT and CDR2 YNNKEL (reference sequence). Here the CDR3 DNA reads TGTGCCAGCAGCCAAGTAGGGGATAAAGGCTACACCTTC. This gives the protein CASSQVGDKGYTF.

In this sample, this clonotype turned up many times. The J gene is TRBJ2-2, the V gene TRBV30; weak D call: TRBD2 (5 bases). The CDR3 has 15 residues. Trimming took 0 bases from V and 6 from J, leaving 14 bases between them. Germline loops: CDR1 GTSNPN, CDR2 SVGIG (reference sequence). The CDR3 DNA follows: TGTGCCTGGAGTGTAATTTCTTCGAGGGCCGGGGAGCTGTTTTTT. Its protein is CAWSVISSRAGELFF. The full variable domain, with the rest looked up from reference TRBV30 and TRBJ2-2, is SQTIHQWPATLVQPVGSPLSLECTVEGTSNPNLYWYRQAAGRGLQLLFYSVGIGQISSEVPQNLSASRPQDRQFILSSKKLLLSDSGFYLCAWSVISSRAGELFFGEGSRLTVL.

This clonotype has a count of ten or more. V usage is TRBV20-1 and J usage is TRBJ1-1, with unresolved D. Looked up from germline, CDR1 is DFQATT and CDR2 is SNEGSKA (reference sequence). CDR3 size: 11 residues. V was trimmed by 3 bases and J by 2 bases, leaving 4 bases between them. CDR3 DNA: TGCAGTGCTAGGGGTAACACTGAAGCTTTCTTT. This translates into CSARGNTEAFF.

This clonotype has just a few counts. V gene TRBV3-1 combines with J gene TRBJ2-3, with D uncertain. The CDR3 covers 11 residues. Germline-derived CDR1 and CDR2 are LGHDT and YNNKEL (reference sequence). The germline V and J ends were trimmed by 3 bases and 14 bases, with 12 bases remaining between them. CDR3 amino acids: CASSHYFNWYF. DNA of the CDR3: TGTGCCAGCAGCCACTACTTTAACTGGTATTTT.

This clonotype was seen at least ten times. The chain joins TRBV6-2 or TRBV6-3 to TRBJ2-1; D may be TRBD2 (6 bases). Germline assignment: CDR1 MNHEY and CDR2 SVGEGT. This CDR3 contains 13 residues. With 10 bases removed from V and 2 bases from J, the gap between germline ends came to 12 bases. CDR3 DNA: TGTGCCATCAATGGACTACCCTACAATGAGCAGTTCTTC. Translation: CAINGLPYNEQFF.

In its sample, this clonotype was seen many times. The V gene is TRBV14, the J gene TRBJ1-1, with D possibly matching TRBD1 (5 bases). V was shortened by 10 bases and J by 5 bases, with 11 bases between the two germline ends. The CDR3 runs to 11 residues. Germline V CDR1 and CDR2: SGHDN, FVKESK. The CDR3 sequence is CATPGGTEAFF. The CDR3, as DNA: TGTGCCACCCCTGGGGGTACTGAAGCTTTCTTT.

In this sample, this clonotype turned up many times. The J gene is TRBJ1-1, the V gene TRBV6-5, with D perhaps TRBD1 (5 bases). Germline assignment: CDR1 MNHEY and CDR2 SVGAGI. The CDR3 runs to 15 residues. V lost 2 bases, J lost 1 base, and 11 bases lay in between. CDR3 loop: CASSYTQVENTEAFF. The CDR3 DNA follows: TGTGCCAGCAGTTACACACAGGTGGAGAACACTGAAGCTTTCTTT.

This clonotype was seen repeatedly, ten times or more. The chain recombines TRBV9 with TRBJ2-2; 12 bases fit TRBD1. The CDR3 runs 16 residues. Germline CDR1 is SGDLS and CDR2 is YYNGEE. Trimming cost V 4 bases and J 3 bases; bases outside gene matches: 4. The CDR3 DNA is TGTGCCAGCAGCTTGAGGGACAGGGGGCACACCGGGGAGCTGTTTTTT. It specifies CASSLRDRGHTGELFF.

There are many counts of this clonotype. The chain employs TRBV12-3 or TRBV12-4 and TRBJ2-3, with a tentative D call TRBD2 (6 bases). The V end was cut by 6 bases, the J end by 2 bases, with 12 bases between. There are 14 residues in the CDR3. This CDR3 reads CASSRDSLTDTQYF. The CDR3 DNA sequence: TGTGCCAGCAGCAGGGACTCCCTCACAGATACGCAGTATTTT.

This clonotype appeared many times. The chain joins TRBV5-6 to TRBJ1-2, with a tentative D call TRBD1 (5 bases). The germline V gene has CDR1 SGHDT and CDR2 YYEEEE. This CDR3 spans 15 amino acids. V was shortened by 4 bases and J by 5 bases, with 18 bases between the two germline ends. CDR3 in DNA: TGTGCCAGCAGCAGCCGGGACTTTAGAACTTATGGCTACACCTTC. Protein: CASSSRDFRTYGYTF.

This clonotype was found many times. This rearrangement joins TRBV5-1 to TRBJ2-3; no reliable D call. The CDR3 is 14 residues long. Germline CDR1 SGHRS, CDR2 YFSETQ. The germline V and J ends were trimmed by 0 bases and 5 bases, with 10 bases remaining between them. Here the CDR3 reads CASSLDRPEDTQYF. The CDR3 nucleotides read TGCGCCAGCAGCTTGGACCGACCCGAAGATACGCAGTATTTT.

Ten or more counts support this clonotype. This chain joins TRBV5-6 and TRBJ2-7; D may be TRBD1 or TRBD2 (6 bases each). Germline CDR1 and CDR2: SGHDT and YYEEEE. The CDR3 consists of 13 residues. With 8 bases removed from V and 3 bases from J, the gap between germline ends came to 15 bases. The CDR3 here is CASRGGGSYEQYV. CDR3 bases: TGTGCCAGTAGAGGGGGAGGTAGCTACGAGCAGTACGTC.

This clonotype was seen at least ten times. The rearrangement joins TRBV5-4 to TRBJ2-2, with 10 bases matching TRBD1. The CDR3 is 17 amino acids. Looked up from germline, CDR1 is SGHNT and CDR2 is YYREEE (reference sequence). V dropped 4 bases and J dropped 4; count of bases not matched to a gene: 10. The CDR3 protein is CASSRMGGQGTTGELFF. In nucleotides, the CDR3 is TGTGCCAGCAGCCGAATGGGGGGACAGGGGACCACCGGGGAGCTGTTTTTT.

This clonotype was seen ten or more times. This chain connects TRBV5-1 to TRBJ1-1; no clear D gene. Germline loops: CDR1 SGHRS, CDR2 YFSETQ. The length of the CDR3 is 14 residues. V gave up 0 bases and J gave up 0 bases, with 6 bases separating them. DNA for the CDR3: TGCGCCAGCAGCTTGGACTGGGTGAACACTGAAGCTTTCTTT. Residues: CASSLDWVNTEAFF.

This clonotype was recorded at least ten times. The rearrangement links TRBV2 to TRBJ2-5; D is possibly TRBD1 or TRBD2 (5 bases each). Germline lookup yields CDR1 SNHLY and CDR2 FYNNEI. V was clipped by 6 bases and J by 0 bases, with 11 bases between them. The CDR3 is 14 residues long. DNA of the CDR3: TGTGCCAGCAGGCCCCGGGACCACCAAGAGACCCAGTACTTC. It yields the protein CASRPRDHQETQYF.

This clonotype was observed at least ten times. This chain joins TRBV7-2 and TRBJ1-5; 11 bases line up with TRBD1. Germline assignment: CDR1 SGHTA and CDR2 FQGNSA. The CDR3 loop spans 16 amino acids. Trimming at V came to 5 bases and at J to 2 bases, leaving 5 bases not matched to a gene. The CDR3 loop reads CASSGRTGGGNQPQHF. DNA for the CDR3: TGTGCCAGCAGCGGTCGGACAGGGGGCGGCAATCAGCCCCAGCATTTT. Full variable domain (missing parts from reference TRBV7-2 and TRBJ1-5): GAGVSQSPSNKVTEKGKDVELRCDPISGHTALYWYRQSLGQGLEFLIYFQGNSAPDKSGLPSDRFSAERTGGSVSTLTIQRTQQEDSAVYLCASSGRTGGGNQPQHFGDGTRLSIL.

This clonotype has a handful of counts. V and J are TRBV12-5 and TRBJ2-1; 7 nucleotides agree with TRBD1. J lost 0 bases, V lost 4 bases, and 6 bases had no gene match. This CDR3 is 16 amino acids long. CDR1 and CDR2 from the germline V gene are LGHNT and FRNRAP. The CDR3: CASGYLTGSSYNEQFF. As DNA, the CDR3 is TGTGCTAGTGGTTACCTGACAGGGAGCTCCTACAATGAGCAGTTCTTC.

This clonotype came up many times. V gene TRBV7-2 combines with J gene TRBJ1-4; D is perhaps TRBD1 (6 bases). The CDR3 contains 15 residues. Germline loops: CDR1 SGHTA, CDR2 FQGNSA. V lost 0 bases and J lost 8, with 13 bases in between. The CDR3 spells CASSLAPGGVEKLFF. Written as DNA, the CDR3 is TGTGCCAGCAGCTTAGCGCCCGGGGGCGTAGAAAAACTGTTTTTT.

This clonotype showed up many times. The V gene is TRBV5-5, the J gene TRBJ2-2; D is ambiguous. CDR3 length equals 15 residues. Germline CDR1 is SGHKS and CDR2 is YYEKEE (reference sequence). Trimming shortened V by 4 bases and J by 0 bases, and 10 bases separated the two germline ends. CDR3 amino acids: CASSPLNANTGELFF. In nucleotides, the CDR3 is TGTGCCAGCAGCCCTTTGAACGCGAACACCGGGGAGCTGTTTTTT.

Many counts were recorded for this clonotype. The V call is TRBV14, the J call TRBJ2-2; D might be TRBD1 (6 bases). The length of the CDR3 is 15 residues. The V gene lost 3 bases and the J gene lost 3 bases, with 11 bases spanning the gap. Germline V gene data show CDR1 as SGHDN and CDR2 as FVKESK. The CDR3 loop is CASSHTRGYTGELFF. The CDR3 DNA reads TGTGCCAGCAGCCATACCAGGGGCTACACCGGGGAGCTGTTTTTT.

This clonotype was seen many times. This chain connects TRBV3-1 to TRBJ1-5; tentatively, D is TRBD1 (6 bases). V lost 5 bases and J lost 3, with 14 bases in between. The germline V gene encodes CDR1 LGHDT and CDR2 YNNKEL (reference sequence). The CDR3 contains 15 residues. Here the CDR3 DNA reads TGTGCCAGCAGCACGGGGGGGGCCTTCAATCAGCCCCAGCATTTT. It yields the protein CASSTGGAFNQPQHF.

The chain joins TRBV20-1 to TRBJ2-7, with 9 bases that match TRBD2. The V gene end was trimmed by 2 bases and the J gene end by 2 bases; junction bases not matched to a gene: 7. In germline, CDR1 is DFQATT, CDR2 SNEGSKA (reference sequence). The CDR3 is 15 residues long. CDR3 sequence reads: CSARPPLAGTYEQYV. The CDR3, as DNA: TGCAGTGCTAGACCCCCGCTAGCGGGAACCTACGAGCAGTACGTC.

In this sample, this clonotype turned up many times. This rearrangement joins TRBV7-9 to TRBJ2-1; 7 bases fit TRBD2. This CDR3 is built from 17 residues. J was trimmed by 4 bases and V by 3 bases; bases with no gene match: 12. CDR1 and CDR2 (germline): SEHNR, FQNEAQ (reference sequence). Here the CDR3 DNA reads TGTGCCAGCAGCTTGATTGGCGCGGGAGTAGGATACAATGAGCAGTTCTTC. This encodes CASSLIGAGVGYNEQFF.

This clonotype was observed many times. The gene calls are TRBV30 and TRBJ2-7, with TRBD1 matching 7 bases. Germline assignment: CDR1 GTSNPN and CDR2 SVGIG (reference sequence). V was pared by 7 bases and J by 3 bases, with 6 bases of the junction left unmatched. There are 12 residues in the CDR3. The CDR3 DNA reads as TGTGCCTCCTCGACAGGGAACTACGAGCAGTACTTC. Its translation: CASSTGNYEQYF. Full variable domain (outside the CDR3, taken from reference TRBV30 and TRBJ2-7): SQTIHQWPATLVQPVGSPLSLECTVEGTSNPNLYWYRQAAGRGLQLLFYSVGIGQISSEVPQNLSASRPQDRQFILSSKKLLLSDSGFYLCASSTGNYEQYFGPGTRLTVT.

There are many counts of this clonotype. V and J are TRBV7-9 and TRBJ2-7; 9 bases map to TRBD1. V lost 5 bases to trimming and J lost 2 bases; unmatched junction nucleotides: 4. Germline V CDR1 and CDR2: SEHNR, FQNEAQ (reference sequence). The CDR3 loop spans 14 amino acids. CDR3 DNA: TGTGCCAGCAGCACGGGACAGGGAGCCTACGAGCAGTACGTC. Protein: CASSTGQGAYEQYV.

The table lists this clonotype with many counts. CDR3 nucleotide sequence: TGTGCCACAAGGGACAGGGTCAATGAGCAGTTCTTC. Translated, it gives CATRDRVNEQFF. The rearrangement uses TRBV24-1 and TRBJ2-1; 9 positions agree with TRBD1. The CDR3 sequence is 12 residues long. Germline V gene sequence: CDR1 KGHDR, CDR2 SFDVKD. The ends lost 10 bases at V and 6 bases at J; junction bases unmatched: 3.

This clonotype has ten or more counts. The chain is built from TRBV10-3 and TRBJ2-1, with 8 positions matching TRBD2. Trimming removed 2 bases from V and 1 base from J; junction bases left unmatched: 4. Germline V CDR1 and CDR2: ENHRY, SYGVKD. The CDR3 spans 16 residues. This CDR3 reads CAISEIASGSYNEQFF. CDR3 sequence (DNA): TGTGCCATCAGTGAGATAGCTAGCGGGTCCTACAATGAGCAGTTCTTC.

This clonotype was recorded at least ten times. The CDR3 protein is CSAPKRGLFYEQYF. The CDR3 nucleotides are TGCAGTGCCCCTAAGCGGGGTCTCTTCTACGAGCAGTACTTC. This sequence joins TRBV20-1 and TRBJ2-7; 7 bases fit TRBD2. This CDR3 has 14 amino acids. V shed 6 bases and J 3 bases; nucleotides not matched to a gene: 11. Germline assignment: CDR1 DFQATT and CDR2 SNEGSKA (reference sequence).

This clonotype was seen ten or more times. The J gene is TRBJ2-1, the V gene TRBV29-1, with no clear D. The CDR3 is made up of 12 amino acids. Per germline, CDR1 SQVTM and CDR2 ANQGSEA. V was shortened by 4 bases and J by 5 bases, with 9 bases between the two germline ends. The CDR3 DNA reads as TGCAGCGTTGTAACATGGAACAATGAGCAGTTCTTC. Protein: CSVVTWNNEQFF.